The clone carrying this T cell receptor beta chain appeared many times. This entry belongs to a study of response to subunit inactivated influenza vaccine. The CDR3 is made up of 15 amino acids. The V gene lost 5 bases and the J gene lost 3 bases, with 17 bases spanning the gap. The V gene's germline CDR1 is MDHEN and CDR2 SYDVKM. Using its own MiXCR run on the RT-PCR reads, TCRdb lists one record per CDR3 protein. Among more than 450,000 distinct CDR3 sequences listed, about 11% were seen once. This sample was also put to use in a study of T cells expressing NK-cell markers. From that paper: TCR beta libraries carry UMIs added by 5'RACE template switching.

The rearrangement joins TRBV28 to TRBJ2-7; D is undetermined. The sample consisted of PBMCs from blood, taken on the day of vaccination. The TCR sequence derives from a man over 45 who received an inactivated influenza vaccine. CDR3 residues: CASSPRYSLNYEQYF. The CDR3, as DNA: TGTGCCAGCAGTCCGCGATATTCCCTCAACTACGAGCAGTACTTC.